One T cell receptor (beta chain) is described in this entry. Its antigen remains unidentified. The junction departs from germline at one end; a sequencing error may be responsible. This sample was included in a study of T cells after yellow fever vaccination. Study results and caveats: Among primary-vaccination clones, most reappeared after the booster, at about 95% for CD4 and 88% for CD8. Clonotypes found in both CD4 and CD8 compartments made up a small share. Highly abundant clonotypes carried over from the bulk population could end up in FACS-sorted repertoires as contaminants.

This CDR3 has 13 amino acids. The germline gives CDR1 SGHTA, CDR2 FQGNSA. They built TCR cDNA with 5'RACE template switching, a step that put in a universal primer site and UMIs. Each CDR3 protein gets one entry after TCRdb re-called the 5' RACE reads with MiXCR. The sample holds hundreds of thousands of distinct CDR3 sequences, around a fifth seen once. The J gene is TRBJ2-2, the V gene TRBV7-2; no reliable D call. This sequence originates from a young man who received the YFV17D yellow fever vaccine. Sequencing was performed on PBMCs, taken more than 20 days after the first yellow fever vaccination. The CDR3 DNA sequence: TGTGCCAGCAGCTTCATGCACACCAGGGAGCTGTTTTTT. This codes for CASSFMHTRELFF.